The 32 T cell receptor beta chains listed next were all sequenced from one sample in a study of identical twins. TCRdb redid the calling of the 5' RACE reads with MiXCR, one entry per CDR3 protein. The sample lists 250,000 to 300,000 distinct CDR3 sequences, approximately 8.3% occurring once. The same specimen was also included in a second study, on yellow fever vaccine responses in identical twins.

Sequenced material: CD8+ T cells sorted from blood. All receptors come from a young woman in good health.

The chain is built from TRBV6-5 and TRBJ2-1, with D unresolved. CDR1 and CDR2 (germline): MNHEY, SVGAGI. This CDR3 contains 14 residues. The V gene lost 0 bases and the J gene lost 8 bases, with 11 bases spanning the gap. The CDR3 reads CASSYSIGHHEQFF. The CDR3 nucleotides are TGTGCCAGCAGTTACTCGATTGGTCATCATGAGCAGTTCTTC.

The J gene is TRBJ2-7, the V gene TRBV7-8; 9 nucleotides agree with TRBD1. V trimming: 0 bases; J trimming: 1 base; junction bases outside the gene matches: 7. The CDR3 spans 17 residues. Germline CDR1 SGHVS, CDR2 FQNEAQ. The CDR3 loop reads CASSLAFSGTGSYEQYF. DNA of the CDR3: TGTGCCAGCAGCTTAGCTTTTTCCGGGACAGGGTCCTACGAGCAGTACTTC.

The table lists this clonotype with many counts. The chain recombines TRBV30 with TRBJ2-7; tentative D call: TRBD1 (5 bases). Germline CDR1 reads GTSNPN; CDR2 reads SVGIG (reference sequence). The CDR3 has 12 amino acids. Trimming took off 6 bases at V and 0 bases at J, with 9 bases between the two ends. The CDR3 DNA follows: TGTGCCTGTCGCCAGGGCTCCTACGAGCAGTACTTC. It specifies CACRQGSYEQYF.

J is TRBJ2-3 and V is TRBV28; no clear D gene. Germline CDR1 and CDR2: MDHEN and SYDVKM. The CDR3 contains 16 residues. Trimming removed 2 bases from V and 0 bases from J, with 12 bases in between. The CDR3 here is CASSLETLSSTDTQYF. The CDR3 bases are TGTGCCAGCAGTTTAGAGACGTTAAGTAGCACAGATACGCAGTATTTT.

This clonotype has ten or more counts. The V and J genes are TRBV29-1 and TRBJ2-2; 10 nucleotides match TRBD1. Germline-derived CDR1 and CDR2 are SQVTM and ANQGSEA. The V gene end was trimmed by 7 bases and the J gene end by 6 bases; junction bases not matched to a gene: 5. The CDR3 covers 13 residues. The CDR3 here is CSAYGTGAGELFF. The CDR3 DNA reads TGCAGCGCATATGGGACAGGGGCCGGGGAGCTGTTTTTT.

This chain connects TRBV4-2 to TRBJ2-7; D is ambiguous. CDR1 and CDR2 (germline): LGHNA, YNFKEQ. This CDR3 is built from 15 residues. The ends were cut back, 0 bases at V and 5 bases at J, with 14 bases in the middle. CDR3 loop: CASSQDSDSWNEQYF. In DNA form, the CDR3 reads TGTGCCAGCAGCCAAGATTCGGATAGCTGGAACGAGCAGTACTTC.

In its sample, this clonotype was seen many times. The chain carries TRBV5-5 and TRBJ2-7; a weak D match, TRBD2 (5 bases). V shed 4 bases and J shed 2 bases, with 13 bases lying between them. This CDR3 has 14 residues. CDR1 and CDR2 from the germline V gene are SGHKS and YYEKEE (reference sequence). CDR3 in DNA: TGTGCCAGCAGCCCGTGGACGGGGACCTACGAGCAGTACTTC. Encoded protein: CASSPWTGTYEQYF.

This clonotype was seen a few times. The chain couples TRBV7-9 to TRBJ2-2; D is possibly TRBD1 (5 bases). The V end was cut by 11 bases, the J end by 1 base, with 5 bases between. This CDR3 is 11 amino acids long. Looked up from germline, CDR1 is SEHNR and CDR2 is FQNEAQ (reference sequence). The CDR3 reads CAGQNTGELFF. The CDR3 coding sequence is TGTGCCGGACAGAACACCGGGGAGCTGTTTTTT.

V and J are TRBV6-2 or TRBV6-3 and TRBJ2-1; the D is unclear. Trimming shortened V by 5 bases and J by 7 bases, and 21 bases separated the two germline ends. This CDR3 is 16 amino acids long. Germline values: CDR1 MNHEY, CDR2 SVGEGT. The CDR3 coding sequence is TGTGCCAGCAGTCTGGTGGCCCACAACCTGGGGAATGAGCAGTTCTTC. Translating gives CASSLVAHNLGNEQFF.

This clonotype occurred many times. CDR3 sequence reads: CASSQDAAYEQYF. DNA for the CDR3: TGCGCCAGCAGCCAAGATGCCGCTTACGAGCAGTACTTC. The chain employs TRBV4-3 and TRBJ2-7, with D unresolved. With 0 bases removed from V and 4 bases from J, the gap between germline ends came to 7 bases. The CDR3 sequence is 13 residues long. Per the germline V gene, CDR1 is LGHNA and CDR2 is YSLEER.

V gene TRBV29-1 combines with J gene TRBJ2-5, with TRBD2 as a possible D gene (5 bases). Germline-derived CDR1 and CDR2 are SQVTM and ANQGSEA. The V end lost 0 bases, the J end lost 1 base, and 9 bases lay between the germline ends. The CDR3 is made up of 14 amino acids. The CDR3 loop reads CSVEEAEIQETQYF. The DNA of the CDR3 is TGCAGCGTTGAAGAAGCGGAAATCCAAGAGACCCAGTACTTC.

This clonotype has at least ten counts. The V gene is TRBV14, the J gene TRBJ2-7; D not resolved. CDR1 SGHDN and CDR2 FVKESK come from the germline V gene. Trimming removed 0 bases at V and 3 bases at J, with 3 bases between. The CDR3 length is 12 residues. The CDR3 DNA is TGTGCCAGCAGCCAAGATCTCTACGAGCAGTACTTC. Amino acid sequence: CASSQDLYEQYF.

The rearrangement joins TRBV29-1 to TRBJ2-7; TRBD1 might be the D (5 bases). This CDR3 comprises 13 residues. From germline, CDR1 is SQVTM and CDR2 ANQGSEA. The ends were cut back, 7 bases at V and 0 bases at J, with 13 bases in the middle. The CDR3 loop reads CSGLGRNSYEQYF. The CDR3 region has the DNA TGCAGCGGCTTGGGGCGGAACTCCTACGAGCAGTACTTC.

This clonotype was counted at least ten times. V usage is TRBV7-9 and J usage is TRBJ2-1, with D possibly being TRBD1 or TRBD2 (5 bases each). From germline, CDR1 is SEHNR and CDR2 FQNEAQ (reference sequence). This CDR3 has 17 residues. The V end lost 5 bases, the J end lost 3 bases, and 20 bases lay between the germline ends. The CDR3 bases are TGTGCCAGCAGCCCTAGGGACGGCCAGCCGGGCTACAATGAGCAGTTCTTC. Translating gives CASSPRDGQPGYNEQFF.

This clonotype came up many times. This chain links TRBV6-2 or TRBV6-3 with TRBJ2-1; D assignment may be TRBD1 or TRBD2 (5 bases each). V gave up 9 bases and J gave up 4 bases, with 16 bases separating them. This CDR3 has 14 residues. CDR1 is MNHEY and CDR2 is SVGEGT in the germline V gene. CDR3 protein: CASTSGTAYNEQFF. In DNA, the CDR3 is TGTGCCAGTACATCCGGGACGGCTTACAATGAGCAGTTCTTC.

V is TRBV2 and J is TRBJ2-2; 8 bases map to TRBD1. J gave up 4 bases and V 10 bases, and 11 bases lay outside the gene matches. The CDR3 loop spans 15 amino acids. In germline, CDR1 is SNHLY, CDR2 FYNNEI. The DNA for the CDR3 is TGTGCCACCCTCGCCAGACAGGGGACCACCGGGGAGCTGTTTTTT. Its protein product is CATLARQGTTGELFF.

The chain recombines TRBV13 with TRBJ2-7; TRBD1 agrees at 7 bases. Germline V gives CDR1 PRHDT, CDR2 FYEKMQ (reference sequence). The ends lost 3 bases at V and 5 bases at J; junction bases unmatched: 10. The CDR3 is 15 residues long. This chain's CDR3 is CASSLWRTGRDEQYF. The CDR3 coding sequence is TGTGCCAGCAGCTTGTGGCGGACAGGTCGGGACGAGCAGTACTTC.

V and J are TRBV28 and TRBJ2-7; D may match TRBD1 or TRBD2 (6 bases each). The germline CDR1 and CDR2 sequences are MDHEN and SYDVKM. CDR3 length equals 16 residues. V lost 4 bases and J lost 3, with 19 bases in between. The CDR3: CASSYAAGQGYYEQYF. The CDR3 DNA is TGTGCCAGCAGTTACGCGGCGGGGCAGGGGTACTACGAGCAGTACTTC.

The rearrangement joins TRBV20-1 to TRBJ1-2; 12 positions agree with TRBD1. Germline V gives CDR1 DFQATT, CDR2 SNEGSKA (reference sequence). This CDR3 is 15 amino acids long. V dropped 6 bases and J dropped 8; count of bases not matched to a gene: 13. The CDR3 protein is CSAKIPGQGAVGYTF. CDR3 coding DNA: TGCAGTGCGAAGATACCGGGACAGGGGGCGGTCGGCTACACCTTC.

Comments on this clonotype: A read error is possible here, since a much larger clone lies one base away. This rearrangement joins TRBV5-1 to TRBJ2-7, with 9 bases aligning to TRBD1. Germline values: CDR1 SGHRS, CDR2 YFSETQ. The CDR3 extends over 14 amino acids. CDR3 sequence (DNA): TGCACCAGCAGCCCCTCGGGACAGGGTTTCGAGCAGTACTTC. This sequence encodes CTSSPSGQGFEQYF. Based on the CDR3 plus reference TRBV5-1 and TRBJ2-7, the full variable domain is KAGVTQTPRYLIKTRGQQVTLSCSPISGHRSVSWYQQTPGQGLQFLFEYFSETQRNKGNFPGRFSGRQFSNSRSEMNVSTLELGDSALYLCTSSPSGQGFEQYFGPGTRLTVT.

This clonotype was observed a few times. The chain joins TRBV6-5 to TRBJ2-2, with a possible D match to TRBD1 (6 bases). The CDR3 covers 17 residues. Trimming stripped 0 bases from V and 3 bases from J, with 14 bases between. Looked up from germline, CDR1 is MNHEY and CDR2 is SVGAGI. The CDR3 nucleotides are TGTGCCAGCAGTTACTCGACAGGCTACCTGTACACCGGGGAGCTGTTTTTT. It is translated as CASSYSTGYLYTGELFF.

Comment on this clonotype: A much bigger clone sits one base away, suggesting this may be a read error. The chain recombines TRBV15 with TRBJ2-2, with TRBD1 matching 7 bases. This CDR3 region has 15 residues. Per the germline V gene, CDR1 is LNHNV and CDR2 is YYDKDF (reference sequence). The CDR3 DNA sequence: TGTGCCACCAGCGGGATGGACAGGCCCACCGGGAAGCTGTTTTTT. Protein: CATSGMDRPTGKLFF.

This clonotype was recorded many times. This rearrangement joins TRBV4-3 to TRBJ2-7, with TRBD1 as a possible D gene (6 bases). The germline V gene has CDR1 LGHNA and CDR2 YSLEER. Trimming pared 0 bases from V and 2 bases from J, leaving 8 bases between. The CDR3 totals 14 residues. The CDR3 coding sequence is TGCGCCAGCAGCCAAGACAGGGGAACCTACGAGCAGTACTTC. It codes for CASSQDRGTYEQYF.

The V and J genes are TRBV20-1 and TRBJ2-7, with 8 bases matching TRBD1. After removal of 5 bases from V and 1 base from J, the junction contained 1 base not matched to a gene. The CDR3 length is 12 residues. Germline V CDR1 and CDR2: DFQATT, SNEGSKA (reference sequence). The CDR3 DNA follows: TGCAGTGCTTGGACAGGGTCCTACGAGCAGTACTTC. It yields the protein CSAWTGSYEQYF.

For this clonotype: It is unclear where the CDR3 begins or ends on the DNA, so no DNA is shown, and the CDR3 is as TCRdb lists it. This chain uses TRBV27 with TRBJ2-7; the table calls TRBD1, which could not be checked here. The CDR3 adds up to 14 amino acids, both ends counted. The germline V gene has CDR1 MNHEY and CDR2 SMNVEV (reference sequence). The CDR3: CASSPHLERDEQYF.

This clonotype was found a few times. The CDR3 DNA reads as TGTGCCAGCAGTGCCCCCCCCGCGTACGGAGGGATGGGAGAGACCCAGTACTTC. Translating it yields CASSAPPAYGGMGETQYF. V usage is TRBV25-1 and J usage is TRBJ2-5; possibly TRBD2 for D (6 bases). Deletions cut 4 bases from V and 4 bases from J, with 25 bases between. This CDR3 has 18 residues. The V gene's germline CDR1 is MGHDK and CDR2 SYGVNS.

The table lists this clonotype with a few counts. The V call is TRBV19, the J call TRBJ2-5; no definite D call. CDR1 and CDR2 (germline): LNHDA, SQIVND (reference sequence). The CDR3 sequence is 12 residues long. V lost 7 bases and J lost 5, with 11 bases in between. The CDR3 loop is CASKSWSETQYF. The CDR3 DNA reads TGTGCCAGTAAATCTTGGTCCGAGACCCAGTACTTC.

This clonotype was seen only a few times. The chain uses TRBV20-1 and TRBJ2-7, with 9 bases matching TRBD2. V lost 4 bases to trimming and J lost 1 base; unmatched junction nucleotides: 2. The CDR3 extends over 13 amino acids. Germline-derived CDR1 and CDR2 are DFQATT and SNEGSKA (reference sequence). In DNA, the CDR3 is TGCAGTGCTACTCTAGCGGGATCCTACGAGCAGTACTTC. Translating gives CSATLAGSYEQYF.

This clonotype was observed a few times. The chain is built from TRBV5-4 and TRBJ2-1, with D possibly matching TRBD2 (6 bases). CDR1 SGHNT and CDR2 YYREEE come from the germline V gene (reference sequence). The CDR3 spans 14 residues. Trimming took 4 bases from V and 9 from J, leaving 17 bases between them. CDR3 sequence reads: CASSHWDFDVEQFF. CDR3 nucleotides: TGTGCCAGCAGCCACTGGGACTTCGATGTTGAGCAGTTCTTC. Full variable domain (outside the CDR3, taken from reference TRBV5-4 and TRBJ2-1): ETGVTQSPTHLIKTRGQQVTLRCSSQSGHNTVSWYQQALGQGPQFIFQYYREEENGRGNFPPRFSGLQFPNYSSELNVNALELDDSALYLCASSHWDFDVEQFFGPGTRLTVL.

This clonotype showed up many times. The chain employs TRBV29-1 and TRBJ2-2; 7 nucleotides line up with TRBD2. CDR1 and CDR2 from the germline V gene are SQVTM and ANQGSEA. This CDR3 contains 12 residues. V lost 4 bases, J lost 5 bases, and 1 base stayed unmatched. The CDR3 nucleotides are TGCAGCGTTGGGGAGGGGACCGGGGAGCTGTTTTTT. Translating it yields CSVGEGTGELFF.

This clonotype was counted between two and nine times. V is TRBV6-6 and J is TRBJ2-7; D uncertain. Trimming cost V 6 bases and J 0 bases, with 6 bases left between them. The CDR3 contains 12 residues. CDR1 is MNHNY and CDR2 is SVGAGI in the germline V gene (reference sequence). CDR3: CASRSTSYEQYF. Here the CDR3 DNA reads TGTGCCAGCAGAAGCACCTCCTACGAGCAGTACTTC.

The table lists this clonotype with a few counts. The chain recombines TRBV6-4 with TRBJ2-1, with TRBD2 as a possible D gene (5 bases). The CDR3 sequence is 16 residues long. With 5 bases removed from V and 0 bases from J, the gap between germline ends came to 14 bases. Germline V lookup: CDR1 MRHNA, CDR2 SNTAGT. CDR3 coding DNA: TGTGCCAGCAGTATTAGGGCGGGTAGCTCCTACAATGAGCAGTTCTTC. It codes for CASSIRAGSSYNEQFF.